The source of this TCR beta chain is a study of regulatory T cells in long-lasting Graves disease (dated by TCRdb to 2020 to 2022). Looking at the study overall: Antithyroid drugs had been taken for less than 3 months by newly diagnosed Graves' disease patients. This study used TCR sequencing and RNA sequencing of peripheral blood to compare persistent Graves' disease patients against newly diagnosed Graves' disease patients. TCR sequencing covered approximately 13 persistent and approximately 20 newly diagnosed Graves' disease patients, around 35 samples in total. The study took place in China and was registered as a clinical trial. Overall results and qualifications from the work: Compared with newly diagnosed patients, persistent Graves' disease patients had lower TCR Shannon entropy and fewer highly expanded clones, which suggests clonal expansion. Peripheral blood alone was examined, since thyroid tissue, which constituted the primary lesion, could not be accessed. Preferential use of TRBV28, TRBJ1-2 and TRBJ2-5 was observed in persistent disease, whereas TRBV20-1 and TRBJ2-1 were favored in newly diagnosed disease. Sequencing and analysis were restricted to the TCR beta chain. Persistent patients shared more public clonotypes among themselves (around 2,500) than newly diagnosed patients did (about 1,000). The authors acknowledged the small sample size as a limitation that may reduce accuracy.

CDR1 DFQATT and CDR2 SNEGSKA were looked up in the germline V gene (reference sequence). Its CDR3 holds 15 amino acids, cysteine through phenylalanine. CDR3 DNA only is kept here, 45 bases in frame from base 1. V is shortened by 1 base, J by 1 base, and the region joining them spans 13 bases. The library came from multiplex PCR. These reads were obtained on an Illumina HiSeq 4000. TCR beta libraries were built with iRepertoire HTBI primers and Arm-PCR amplification of CDR3 regions. Gel purification was performed on PCR products prior to sequencing. In the authors' own workflow: A total of fewer than 65 TRBV and some 13 TRBJ segments were identified across samples and were used for gene usage analysis of CDR3 amino acid clonotypes. COPE and FqMerger were used to merge filtered high-quality paired reads into contigs. BLAST was used to align contigs to IMGT TRBV, TRBD and TRBJ reference genes, and CDR3 was defined according to IMGT. Any clonotype with a frequency above 0.1% was counted as a highly expanded clone. Shannon entropy was used to measure repertoire diversity, and the Gini coefficient was used to measure V-J evenness. A clonotype found in more than one individual was treated as public. TCRdb reprocessing: public reads trimmed at Q25 with fastp, clones called with MiXCR, in-frame beta chains kept. Rows are unified per CDR3 protein, each entry keeping the most common DNA and genes. The V and J calls were determined by TCRdb, not by the authors. In all, the sample holds a few hundred thousand distinct CDR3 sequences, and about 19% of those were seen once. The ten largest clones represent 12% of the sample.

According to the study, the label for this sample's time point signals: newly diagnosed GD, antithyroid drugs for less than 3 months. For both TCR sequencing and RNA sequencing, RNA was extracted from PBMCs using TRIzol. Graves' disease was diagnosed according to American Thyroid Association guidelines. Recruitment of patients was carried out at an endocrinology department in Xi'an, China. From each patient, 8 to 10 milliliters of peripheral blood was collected into an EDTA anticoagulant tube. Ficoll Paque Plus density gradient separation was used to isolate PBMCs, and no further T cell sorting was done. An Agilent 2100 Bioanalyzer and agarose gel were used to check RNA quality, and a NanoDrop 2000 was used to measure RNA concentration. This clonotype was detected many times. No cognate antigen has been identified for it. No much larger clone is present one base from it, and per-base qualities are unavailable.

This sample also belongs to another study, concerning T cells in Graves' hyperthyroidism and ophthalmopathy. The second study, in turn, reports: Stable Graves' hyperthyroidism was defined as the absence of progression to ophthalmopathy over 18 months of follow-up. Hyperthyroidism patients were aged 18 to 65 years and newly diagnosed, with disease duration of less than 2 months. The study excluded patients with uncontrolled infections, other autoimmune diseases, pregnancy or lactation. Clinical symptoms, serum thyroxine and TRAb, thyroid ultrasound, and orbital computed tomography formed the basis for the diagnoses. A first-round RT-PCR of the TCR CDR3 used the HTBI primer set with the Qiagen OneStep RT-PCR kit. Most expanded thyroid clonotypes (frequency above 0.001) were also found in blood, which suggests that blood repertoires may mirror thyroid immune responses. A 13 V-J signature model separated ophthalmopathy from stable hyperthyroidism, with nearly 90% sensitivity and 81% to 83% specificity in cross-validation and 80%/75% in testing. In validation, the model predicted progression to ophthalmopathy with 55% to 71% sensitivity and less than 80% specificity, a median of 6.5 months before onset. To identify distinguishing TCR V-J signatures, a discovery cohort of 100 patients was used, comprising fewer than 45 with Graves' ophthalmopathy and some 60 with stable Graves' hyperthyroidism. An independent validation cohort of around 19 hyperthyroidism patients and 17 patients who later progressed to ophthalmopathy tested prospective prediction of ophthalmopathy. The 95 to 100 discovery patients were randomly divided into training and test sets at a 7:3 ratio. The study also compared thyroid tissue and blood T-cell repertoires from several Graves' hyperthyroidism patients. Following sampling, methimazole starting at 30 mg daily was given to hyperthyroidism patients, and high-dose intravenous methylprednisolone was given to ophthalmopathy patients. The libraries were constructed in a second round of multiplex PCR and then size-selected and purified. The libraries were sequenced on an Illumina HiSeq2000 using paired-end 100 bp reads. SOAPnuke was used to process the raw data, with reads discarded if the reads contained adapters or uncalled bases, had a mean Phred below 15, or lacked an exact constant-primer or identifier match. COPE v1.2.5 was used to merge the high-quality paired reads, and each unique nucleotide sequence was defined as a clonotype. Clonotypes were aligned to IMGT TRBV, TRBD and TRBJ reference segments using MiTCR v1.1. The analysis was restricted to V-J combinations with a frequency above 0.0001, which together covered 99% to 99.2% of the repertoires. The TCS score was defined as F50 (clonal expansion) divided by E x V (chaos), with BLOSUM62-based TCRdist calculated between CDR3 peptides within each V-J. Welch's t-statistics and random forest reduced just over 500 V-J features to fewer than 15, which were used in a naive Bayes classifier (R e1071). No statistical method was used to fix the sample size in advance, and group allocation was not hidden from the investigators. The paper reports TCR Vbeta CDR3 sequencing of approximately 140 peripheral blood samples: under 45 ophthalmopathy, under 80 hyperthyroidism and around 17 progressor patients.

This specimen was peripheral blood mononuclear cells (PBMCs), taken at new diagnosis, from a patient treated with antithyroid drugs. This TCR came from a woman aged 25 to 39 with Graves disease. Donor details come from another sample of the same person, matched by shared clones. The chain employs TRBV20-1 and TRBJ1-1, and possibly TRBD1, on 6 matching bases. The nucleotide sequence reads as follows: TGCAGTGCTAGAGTCGGGGGCAGGTGGAACACTGAAGCTTTCTTT. It specifies CSARVGGRWNTEAFF.